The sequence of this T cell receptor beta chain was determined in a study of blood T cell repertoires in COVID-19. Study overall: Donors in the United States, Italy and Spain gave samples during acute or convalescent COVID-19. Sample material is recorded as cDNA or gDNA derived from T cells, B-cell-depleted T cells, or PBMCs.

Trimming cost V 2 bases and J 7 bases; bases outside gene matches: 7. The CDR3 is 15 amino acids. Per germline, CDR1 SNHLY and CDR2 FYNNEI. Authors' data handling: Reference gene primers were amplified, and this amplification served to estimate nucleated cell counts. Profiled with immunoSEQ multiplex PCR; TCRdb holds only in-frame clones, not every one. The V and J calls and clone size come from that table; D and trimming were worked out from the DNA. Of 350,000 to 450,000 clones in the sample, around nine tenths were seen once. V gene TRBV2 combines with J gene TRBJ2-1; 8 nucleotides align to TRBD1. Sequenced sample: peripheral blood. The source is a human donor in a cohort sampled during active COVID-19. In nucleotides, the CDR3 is TGTGCCAGCAGTGAACGGCAGGGGGCTAGGAATGAGCAGTTCTTC. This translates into CASSERQGARNEQFF.